Given below is one T cell receptor beta chain in context. The CDR3 is 13 amino acids. The V and J ends lost 2 bases and 5 bases respectively, with 7 bases between them. The germline V gene has CDR1 SGHNT and CDR2 YENEEA. Only in-frame clones appear in the TCRdb table, and some are missing; sequencing was by immunoSEQ multiplex PCR. The repertoire has tens of thousands of clones, around 93% of them found once; the top ten carry 2.5%. This specimen belongs to a study of T cell changes during pregnancy in multiple sclerosis. This sequence joins TRBV11-3 and TRBJ2-1; D call uncertain. Sample: peripheral blood, taken in the third trimester of pregnancy. The clonotype comes from a female donor with multiple sclerosis, enrolled in a pregnancy study. CDR3 sequence reads: CASSLYFHNEQFF. As DNA, the CDR3 is TGTGCCAGCAGCTTATATTTCCACAATGAGCAGTTCTTC.